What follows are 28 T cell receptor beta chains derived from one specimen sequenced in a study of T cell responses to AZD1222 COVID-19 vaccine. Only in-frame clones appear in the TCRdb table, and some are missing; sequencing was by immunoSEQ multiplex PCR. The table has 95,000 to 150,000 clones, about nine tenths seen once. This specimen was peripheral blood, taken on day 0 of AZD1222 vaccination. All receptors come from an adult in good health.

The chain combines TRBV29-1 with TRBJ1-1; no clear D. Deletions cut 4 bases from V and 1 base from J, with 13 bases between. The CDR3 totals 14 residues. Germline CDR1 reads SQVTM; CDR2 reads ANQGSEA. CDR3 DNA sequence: TGCAGCGTTGGGGGAGGGAGTGGGAACACTGAAGCTTTCTTT. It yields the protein CSVGGGSGNTEAFF.

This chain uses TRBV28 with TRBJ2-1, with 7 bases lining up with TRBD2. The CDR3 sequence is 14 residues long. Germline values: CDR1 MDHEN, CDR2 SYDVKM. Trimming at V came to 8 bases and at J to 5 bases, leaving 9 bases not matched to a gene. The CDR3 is CASHSGGRHNEQFF. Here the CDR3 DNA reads TGTGCCAGCCATTCGGGGGGTCGCCACAATGAGCAGTTCTTC.

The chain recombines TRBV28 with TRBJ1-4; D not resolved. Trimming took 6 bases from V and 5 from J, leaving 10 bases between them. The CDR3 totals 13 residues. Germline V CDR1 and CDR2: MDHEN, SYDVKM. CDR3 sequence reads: CASREALNEKLFF. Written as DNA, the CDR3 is TGTGCCAGCAGGGAGGCCCTCAATGAAAAACTGTTTTTT.

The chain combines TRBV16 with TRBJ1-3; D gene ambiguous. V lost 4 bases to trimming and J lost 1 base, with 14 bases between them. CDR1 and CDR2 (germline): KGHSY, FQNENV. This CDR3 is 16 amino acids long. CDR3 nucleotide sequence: TGTGCCAGCAGCCCCTCCCCGATTCCTTCTGGAAACACCATATATTTT. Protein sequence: CASSPSPIPSGNTIYF.

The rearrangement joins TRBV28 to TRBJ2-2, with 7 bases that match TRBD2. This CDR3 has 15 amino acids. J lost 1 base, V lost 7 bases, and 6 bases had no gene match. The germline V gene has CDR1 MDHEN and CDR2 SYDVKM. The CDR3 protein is CASIGAGRNTGELFF. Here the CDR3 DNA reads TGTGCCAGCATTGGAGCGGGACGGAACACCGGGGAGCTGTTTTTT.

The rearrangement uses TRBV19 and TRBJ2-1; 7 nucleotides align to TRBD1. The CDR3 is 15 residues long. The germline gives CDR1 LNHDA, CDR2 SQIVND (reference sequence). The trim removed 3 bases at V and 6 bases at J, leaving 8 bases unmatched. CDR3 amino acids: CASSIRGGEVNEQFF. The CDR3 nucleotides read TGTGCCAGTAGTATCAGAGGGGGCGAGGTCAATGAGCAGTTCTTC.

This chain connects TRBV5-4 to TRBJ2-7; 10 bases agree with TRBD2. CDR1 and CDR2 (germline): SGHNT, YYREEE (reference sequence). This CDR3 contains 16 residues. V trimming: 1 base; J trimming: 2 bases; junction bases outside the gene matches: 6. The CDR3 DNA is TGTGCCAGCAGCTTGATGATAAGCGGGAGGGCCTACGAGCAGTACTTC. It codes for CASSLMISGRAYEQYF.

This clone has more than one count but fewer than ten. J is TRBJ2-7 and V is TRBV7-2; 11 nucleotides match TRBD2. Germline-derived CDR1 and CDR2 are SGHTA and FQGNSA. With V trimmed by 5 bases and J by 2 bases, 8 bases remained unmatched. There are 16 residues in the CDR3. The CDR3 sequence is CASSDRGLAATYEQYF. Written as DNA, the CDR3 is TGTGCCAGCAGCGATAGGGGACTAGCGGCCACCTACGAGCAGTACTTC.

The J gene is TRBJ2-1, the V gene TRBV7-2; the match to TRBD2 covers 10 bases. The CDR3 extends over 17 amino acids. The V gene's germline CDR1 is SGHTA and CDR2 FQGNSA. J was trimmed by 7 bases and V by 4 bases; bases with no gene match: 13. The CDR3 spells CASSSRFAVAGGNEQFF. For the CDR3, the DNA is TGTGCCAGCAGCTCCAGGTTTGCGGTAGCGGGAGGTAATGAGCAGTTCTTC.

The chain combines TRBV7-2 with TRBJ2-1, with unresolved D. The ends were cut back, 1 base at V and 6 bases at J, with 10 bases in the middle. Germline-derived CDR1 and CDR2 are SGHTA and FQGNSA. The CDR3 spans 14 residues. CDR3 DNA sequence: TGTGCCAGCAGCTTAGAAGTGGGCCCCAATGAGCAGTTCTTC. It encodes CASSLEVGPNEQFF.

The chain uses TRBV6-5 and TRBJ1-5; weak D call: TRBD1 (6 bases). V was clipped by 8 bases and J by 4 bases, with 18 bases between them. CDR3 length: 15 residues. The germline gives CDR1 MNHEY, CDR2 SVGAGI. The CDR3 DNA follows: TGTGCCAGCCGCCCAACCGGGACAAGTAATCAGCCCCAGCATTTT. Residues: CASRPTGTSNQPQHF.

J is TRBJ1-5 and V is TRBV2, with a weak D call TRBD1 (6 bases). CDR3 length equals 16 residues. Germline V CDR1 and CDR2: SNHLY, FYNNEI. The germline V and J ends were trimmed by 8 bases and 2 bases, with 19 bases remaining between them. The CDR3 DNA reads TGTGCCAGCTTTGGTGGGGGCCCGAGGGGCAATCAGCCCCAGCATTTT. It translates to CASFGGGPRGNQPQHF.

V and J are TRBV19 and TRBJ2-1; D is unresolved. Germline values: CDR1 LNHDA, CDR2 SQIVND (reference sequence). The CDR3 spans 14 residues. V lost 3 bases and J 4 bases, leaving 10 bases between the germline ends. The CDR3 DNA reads TGTGCCAGTAGTATGAGTCCTGGGTACAATGAGCAGTTCTTC. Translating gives CASSMSPGYNEQFF.

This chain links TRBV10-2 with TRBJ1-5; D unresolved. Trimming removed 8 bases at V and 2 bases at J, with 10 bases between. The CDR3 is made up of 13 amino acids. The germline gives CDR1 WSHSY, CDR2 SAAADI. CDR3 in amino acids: CASLAGGNQPQHF. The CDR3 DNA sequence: TGCGCCAGCTTGGCTGGGGGCAATCAGCCCCAGCATTTT.

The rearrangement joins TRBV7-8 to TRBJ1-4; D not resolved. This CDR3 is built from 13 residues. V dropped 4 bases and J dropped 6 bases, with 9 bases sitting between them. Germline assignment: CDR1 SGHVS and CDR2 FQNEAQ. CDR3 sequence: CASSSTPDEKLFF. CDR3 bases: TGTGCCAGCAGCTCTACCCCCGATGAAAAACTGTTTTTT.

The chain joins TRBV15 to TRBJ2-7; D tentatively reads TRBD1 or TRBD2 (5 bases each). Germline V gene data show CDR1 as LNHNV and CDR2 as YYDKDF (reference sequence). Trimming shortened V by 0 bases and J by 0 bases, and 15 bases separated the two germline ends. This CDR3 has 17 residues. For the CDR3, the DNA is TGTGCCACCAGCAGAGATCCTTCGGGGACGGTCTCCTACGAGCAGTACTTC. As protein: CATSRDPSGTVSYEQYF.

DNA for the CDR3: TGTGCCAGCAGCAAAGCGACAGGGTACGAGCAGTACTTC. Amino acid sequence: CASSKATGYEQYF. The chain has TRBV21-1 and TRBJ2-7; the table assigns TRBD1, which was not confirmed against the DNA. TRBV21-1 counts as a pseudogene. The CDR3 covers 13 residues.

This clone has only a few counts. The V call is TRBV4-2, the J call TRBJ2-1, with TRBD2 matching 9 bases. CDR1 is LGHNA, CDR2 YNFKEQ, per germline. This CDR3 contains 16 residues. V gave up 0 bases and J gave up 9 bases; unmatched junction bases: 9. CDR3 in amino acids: CASSQEPSGAPREQFF. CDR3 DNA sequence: TGTGCCAGCAGCCAAGAACCTAGCGGGGCCCCTCGTGAGCAGTTCTTC.

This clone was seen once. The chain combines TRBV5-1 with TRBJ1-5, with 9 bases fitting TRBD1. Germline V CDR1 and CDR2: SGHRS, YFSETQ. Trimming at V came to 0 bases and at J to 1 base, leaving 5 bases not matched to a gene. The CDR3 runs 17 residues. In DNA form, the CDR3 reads TGCGCCAGCAGCTTGGGGGGGACAGGGATAAGCAATCAGCCCCAGCATTTT. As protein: CASSLGGTGISNQPQHF.

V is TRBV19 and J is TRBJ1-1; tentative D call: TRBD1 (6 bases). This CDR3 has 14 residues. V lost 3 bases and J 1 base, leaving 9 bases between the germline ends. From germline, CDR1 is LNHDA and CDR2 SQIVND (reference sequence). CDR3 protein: CASSIGGPNTEAFF. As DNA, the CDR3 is TGTGCCAGTAGTATCGGGGGGCCGAACACTGAAGCTTTCTTT.

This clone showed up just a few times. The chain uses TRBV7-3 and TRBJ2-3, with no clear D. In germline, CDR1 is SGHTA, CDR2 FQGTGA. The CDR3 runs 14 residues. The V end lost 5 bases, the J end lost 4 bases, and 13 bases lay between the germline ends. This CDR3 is CASSPSRLPDTQYF. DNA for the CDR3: TGTGCCAGCAGCCCCTCTCGGCTGCCAGATACGCAGTATTTT.

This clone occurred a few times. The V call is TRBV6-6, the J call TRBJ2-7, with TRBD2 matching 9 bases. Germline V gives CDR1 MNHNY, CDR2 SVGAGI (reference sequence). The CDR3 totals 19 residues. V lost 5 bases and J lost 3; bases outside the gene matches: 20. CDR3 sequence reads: CASSPPPGWRGGENYEQYF. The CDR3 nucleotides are TGTGCCAGCAGTCCCCCCCCGGGCTGGCGGGGGGGGGAGAACTACGAGCAGTACTTC.

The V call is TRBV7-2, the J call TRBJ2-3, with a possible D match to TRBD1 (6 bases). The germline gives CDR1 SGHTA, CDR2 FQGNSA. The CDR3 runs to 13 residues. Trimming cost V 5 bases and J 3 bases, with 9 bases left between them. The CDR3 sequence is CASSPRGTDTQYF. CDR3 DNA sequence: TGTGCCAGCAGCCCTAGGGGGACAGATACGCAGTATTTT. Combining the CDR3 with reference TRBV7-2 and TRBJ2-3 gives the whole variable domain GAGVSQSPSNKVTEKGKDVELRCDPISGHTALYWYRQSLGQGLEFLIYFQGNSAPDKSGLPSDRFSAERTGGSVSTLTIQRTQQEDSAVYLCASSPRGTDTQYFGPGTRLTVL.

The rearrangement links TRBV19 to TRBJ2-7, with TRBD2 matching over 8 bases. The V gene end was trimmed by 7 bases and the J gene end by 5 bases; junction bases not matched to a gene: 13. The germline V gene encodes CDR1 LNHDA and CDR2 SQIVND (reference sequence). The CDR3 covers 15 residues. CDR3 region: CASTPRGEVSDEQYF. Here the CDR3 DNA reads TGTGCCAGTACCCCGCGGGGGGAAGTATCAGACGAGCAGTACTTC. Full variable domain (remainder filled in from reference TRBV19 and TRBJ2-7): DGGITQSPKYLFRKEGQNVTLSCEQNLNHDAMYWYRQDPGQGLRLIYYSQIVNDFQKGDIAEGYSVSREKKESFPLTVTSAQKNPTAFYLCASTPRGEVSDEQYFGPGTRLTVT.

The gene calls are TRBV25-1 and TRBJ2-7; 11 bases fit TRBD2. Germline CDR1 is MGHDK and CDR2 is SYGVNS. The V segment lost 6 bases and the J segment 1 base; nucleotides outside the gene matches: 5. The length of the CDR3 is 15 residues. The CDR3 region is CASSAGLAESYEQYF. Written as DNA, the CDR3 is TGTGCCAGCAGCGCGGGACTAGCGGAGTCCTACGAGCAGTACTTC.

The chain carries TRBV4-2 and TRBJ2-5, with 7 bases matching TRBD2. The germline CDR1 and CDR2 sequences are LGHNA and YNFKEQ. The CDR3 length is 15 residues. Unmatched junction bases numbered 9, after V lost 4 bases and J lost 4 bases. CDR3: CASSRSGGSRETQYF. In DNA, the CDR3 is TGTGCCAGCAGCCGCTCGGGCGGGAGTCGAGAGACCCAGTACTTC.

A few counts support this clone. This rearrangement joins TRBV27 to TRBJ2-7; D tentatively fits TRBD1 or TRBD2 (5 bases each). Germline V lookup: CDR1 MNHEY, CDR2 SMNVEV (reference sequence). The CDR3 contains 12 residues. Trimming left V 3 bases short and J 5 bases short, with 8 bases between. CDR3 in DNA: TGTGCCAGCAGTTTCGGGGCGGACGAGCAGTACTTC. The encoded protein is CASSFGADEQYF.

The CDR3 coding sequence is TGTGCCAGCAGCTTAGGCGGGGGGCAACGGGACTATGGCTACACCTTC. It yields the protein CASSLGGGQRDYGYTF. The chain carries TRBV7-9 and TRBJ1-2, with D possibly being TRBD1 (6 bases). Trimming shortened V by 1 base and J by 3 bases, and 15 bases separated the two germline ends. Germline-derived CDR1 and CDR2 are SEHNR and FQNEAQ (reference sequence). This CDR3 contains 16 residues.